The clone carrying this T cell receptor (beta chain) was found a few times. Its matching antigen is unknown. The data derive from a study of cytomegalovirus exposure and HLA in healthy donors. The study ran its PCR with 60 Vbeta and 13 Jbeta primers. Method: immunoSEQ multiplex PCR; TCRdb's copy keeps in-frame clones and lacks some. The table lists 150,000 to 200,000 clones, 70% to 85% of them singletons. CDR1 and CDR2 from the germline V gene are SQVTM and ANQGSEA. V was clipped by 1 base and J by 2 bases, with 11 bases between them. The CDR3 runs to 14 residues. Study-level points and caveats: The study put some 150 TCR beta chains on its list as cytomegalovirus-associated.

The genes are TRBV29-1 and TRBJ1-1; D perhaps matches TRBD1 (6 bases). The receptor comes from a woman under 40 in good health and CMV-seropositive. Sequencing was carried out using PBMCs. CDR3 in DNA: TGCAGCGTTGAAGCCCCACAGGGCAACACTGAAGCTTTCTTT. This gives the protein CSVEAPQGNTEAFF.